This T cell receptor beta chain was documented in a study of blood T cell repertoires in COVID-19. For the study at large: Sites in the United States, Italy and Spain provided acute and convalescent COVID-19 samples.

CDR3 length: 18 amino acids. Germline values: CDR1 LGHNA, CDR2 YNFKEQ. The trim removed 1 base at V and 2 bases at J, leaving 10 bases unmatched. Sequencing was performed with immunoSEQ multiplex PCR; in TCRdb, only in-frame clones are kept and a portion is missing. The sample lists 95,000 to 110,000 clones, around 87% occurring once. The source material was peripheral blood. The chain recombines TRBV4-2 with TRBJ2-7, with 11 bases identical to TRBD2. This clonotype was obtained from a man aged 50 or older with acute or convalescent COVID-19. The CDR3 sequence is CASSQVSTSGSGAYEQYF. For the CDR3, the DNA is TGTGCCAGCAGCCAAGTAAGCACTAGCGGGAGCGGGGCCTACGAGCAGTACTTC.